This T cell receptor (beta chain) is drawn from a study of identical twins. Study-level results: For cord blood, abundant beta clonotypes had fewer insertions, unlike memory repertoires, which showed none. Models came in too low on out-of-frame TCR alpha sharing in monozygotic twins.

This CDR3 is 15 amino acids long. CDR1 DFQATT and CDR2 SNEGSKA come from the germline V gene (reference sequence). The V end was cut by 3 bases, the J end by 5 bases, with 19 bases between. A universal primer site arose from template switching, and cDNA bore unique molecular identifiers. TCRdb re-called the 5' RACE reads with MiXCR, one entry per CDR3 protein. The sample shows 410,000 or so distinct CDR3 sequences, around 18% of them seen only once. Healthy Caucasians alone served as donors. On this clonotype: Its antigen is not identified.

The rearrangement joins TRBV20-1 to TRBJ2-5; a possible D gene is TRBD1 (6 bases). This receptor was obtained from a man aged 45 to 65 in good health. The source material was naive T cells sorted from blood. The DNA of the CDR3 is TGCAGTGCTAGCTGGGCAGGGGCCCCCGGGGAGACCCAGTACTTC. It yields the protein CSASWAGAPGETQYF.